This T cell receptor beta chain derives from a study of CXCR4 blockade with PD-1 therapy in pancreatic cancer (dated by TCRdb to between 2017 and 2020). Regarding the study in general: The study analyzed resected pancreatic ductal adenocarcinoma using both multiplex immunohistochemistry and TCRbeta immunosequencing, alongside ex vivo slice culture that tested PD-1 and CXCR4 blockade. Two geographically distinct regions were TCR-sequenced from each of roughly six tumors to assess intratumoral heterogeneity.

The archived tumor blocks were obtained from patients to whom no neoadjuvant therapy had been administered before resection. In the preserved-tissue arm of the study, some 30 surgical resection samples from about 22 previously untreated pancreatic ductal adenocarcinoma patients were used. For the resection arm, DNA was extracted from ten 5-micron curls of FFPE tumor adjacent to the multiplex immunohistochemistry slide. Extracted DNA was used for immunosequencing of TCRbeta CDR3 regions with the immunoSEQ Assay at Adaptive Biotechnologies. For the original study's pipeline: To measure the absolute abundance of each unique TCRbeta CDR3, the sequences were collapsed and filtered. Clonality was calculated as 1 minus Pielou's evenness, using only productive in-frame rearrangements. Regional overlap was measured by following the top 100 nucleotide rearrangements across paired samples, and the Morisita index was used to compare paired samples with unrelated samples. Convergence of nucleotide rearrangements onto identical amino acid sequences was assessed with the immunoSEQ Rearrangement Details tool. What TCRdb holds here is the immuneACCESS table cut down to in-frame rearrangements. Part of the clones is not present; checked against another copy, under half of the missing clones reflect an unresolved V gene, and the others are unexplained. V and J calls and clone size are given by that table; D and trimming were obtained from the DNA. Counted in this sample were 1,500 to 2,500 clones; about 56% of them appeared once. The top ten clonotypes cover roughly a third of the sample.

Study-wide findings and limitations: Clonal expansion was observed in tumors, with a mean productive clonality of 0.14 compared with roughly 0.051 in healthy blood, but no correlation between clonality and survival was found. The frequency of each amino acid clone correlated strongly with the number of distinct nucleotide rearrangements encoding that clone, suggesting convergent selection driven by common tumor antigens. Because only TCRbeta chains were sequenced, true antigen-specificity overlap of convergent dominant clones was left unconfirmed pending paired alpha-beta single-cell sequencing.

This clone was recorded a few times. Its target antigen remains unknown. One base away there is no much larger clone; base qualities are not given. Trimming removed 8 bases from V and 1 base from J, leaving 5 bases between the germline ends. CDR1 is given as LNHDA and CDR2 as SQIVND, both from the germline V gene (reference sequence). Measured from the cysteine to the phenylalanine, the CDR3 is 11 residues long. Only CDR3 DNA is held: 33 bases, read in frame from base 1. This sequence originates from a human donor with pancreatic ductal adenocarcinoma. Rearrangement joined TRBV19 to TRBJ1-1; the D gene cannot be resolved reliably. Source material: tumor tissue. The nucleotide sequence is given as TGTGCCAGTCGGGGGAACACTGAAGCTTTCTTT. The resulting protein is CASRGNTEAFF.